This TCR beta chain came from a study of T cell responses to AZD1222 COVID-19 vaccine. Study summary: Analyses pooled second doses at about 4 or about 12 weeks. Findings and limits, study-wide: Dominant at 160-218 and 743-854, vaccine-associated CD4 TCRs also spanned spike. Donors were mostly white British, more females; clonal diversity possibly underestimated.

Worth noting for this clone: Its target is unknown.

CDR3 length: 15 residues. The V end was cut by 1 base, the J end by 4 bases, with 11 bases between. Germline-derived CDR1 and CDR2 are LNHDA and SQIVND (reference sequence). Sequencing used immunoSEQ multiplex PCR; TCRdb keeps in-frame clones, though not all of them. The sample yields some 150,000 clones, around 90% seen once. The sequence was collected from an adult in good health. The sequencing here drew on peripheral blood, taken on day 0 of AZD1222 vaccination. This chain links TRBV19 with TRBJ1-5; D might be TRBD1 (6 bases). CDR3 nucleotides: TGTGCCAGTAGTATAGCCGGGGGGCGAAATCAGCCCCAGCATTTT. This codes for CASSIAGGRNQPQHF.